This TCR beta chain was identified during a study of prognosis after radiotherapy for stage I lung cancer. CDR1 is SGHTA and CDR2 is FQGNSA in the germline V gene. The length of the CDR3 is 14 residues. Trimming removed 4 bases from V and 4 bases from J; junction bases left unmatched: 6. Using two-round multiplex PCR, the authors amplified TCR beta CDR3 from genomic DNA. The authors ran first-round PCR with primers specific to each TRBV and TRBJ gene. In the second PCR round, amplification relied on universal primers. Each CDR3 protein gets one entry after TCRdb re-called the multiplex PCR reads with MiXCR. This repertoire shows around 9,200 distinct CDR3 sequences, 62% found once; its top ten account for 20%.

Specimen: PBMCs, collected before or after stereotactic body radiation therapy (not recorded which). This chain uses TRBV7-2 with TRBJ2-5, with 7 bases that match TRBD1. The TCR comes from a donor aged 50 or older with non-small cell lung cancer. The CDR3 loop reads CASSSGQFRETQYF. In DNA form, the CDR3 reads TGTGCCAGCAGCTCGGGACAGTTTCGAGAGACCCAGTACTTC. Complete variable domain (other parts from reference TRBV7-2 and TRBJ2-5): GAGVSQSPSNKVTEKGKDVELRCDPISGHTALYWYRQSLGQGLEFLIYFQGNSAPDKSGLPSDRFSAERTGGSVSTLTIQRTQQEDSAVYLCASSSGQFRETQYFGPGTRLLVL.